The 27 T cell receptor beta chains below all came from one sample that was sequenced in a study of PD-1 blockade in classical Hodgkin lymphoma. As to time point: cycle 4 day 1 (C4D1), after 6 weeks of nivolumab. Relapse after autologous stem cell transplantation occurred in every patient, and brentuximab vedotin exposure varied. TCRdb's table, derived via immunoSEQ multiplex PCR, lists solely in-frame clones and lacks some. The table lists 85,000 to 90,000 clones, over 75% of them singletons, with about 2.9% in the top ten. Sample: peripheral blood mononuclear cells (PBMCs), taken before the fourth cycle of nivolumab. These receptors originate from a human donor with classical Hodgkin lymphoma.

V and J are TRBV6-5 and TRBJ1-1; D remains unclear. The CDR3 runs 13 residues. Between the trimmed V and J ends, which lost 2 bases and 7 bases, there was a span of 11 bases. Germline CDR1 reads MNHEY; CDR2 reads SVGAGI. Written as DNA, the CDR3 is TGTGCCAGCAGTTACGGGCCAGCTGGTGAAGCTTTCTTT. Its protein is CASSYGPAGEAFF.

J is TRBJ2-7 and V is TRBV6-6; D unresolved. V was pared by 0 bases and J by 1 base, with 7 bases between. Germline CDR1 MNHNY, CDR2 SVGAGI (reference sequence). The CDR3 totals 14 residues. The CDR3 sequence is CASSYSTLSYEQYF. CDR3 bases: TGTGCCAGCAGTTACTCGACTTTATCCTACGAGCAGTACTTC.

The chain recombines TRBV30 with TRBJ2-7; tentative D call: TRBD1 (6 bases). V dropped 0 bases and J dropped 2 bases, with 20 bases sitting between them. The CDR3 extends over 17 amino acids. CDR1 and CDR2 (germline): GTSNPN, SVGIG (reference sequence). CDR3 protein: CAWSVLGQLDYPYEQYF. The CDR3 DNA reads as TGTGCCTGGAGTGTACTAGGACAGCTCGATTACCCCTACGAGCAGTACTTC.

The rearrangement joins TRBV5-4 to TRBJ1-1; D not resolved. The CDR3 has 13 residues. Trimming cost V 4 bases and J 2 bases, with 9 bases left between them. Looked up from germline, CDR1 is SGHNT and CDR2 is YYREEE (reference sequence). CDR3 in amino acids: CASSLGLNTEAFF. The DNA for the CDR3 is TGTGCCAGCAGCCTCGGTCTAAACACTGAAGCTTTCTTT.

This clone appeared once. V and J are TRBV4-2 and TRBJ2-1, with D tentatively TRBD1 (6 bases). This CDR3 is built from 16 residues. Germline V CDR1 and CDR2: LGHNA, YNFKEQ. V lost 0 bases and J lost 12, with 21 bases in between. CDR3 loop: CASSQEVLTGSIGQFF. In DNA, the CDR3 is TGTGCCAGCAGCCAAGAGGTACTCACAGGGTCAATTGGGCAGTTCTTC.

The chain is built from TRBV4-1 and TRBJ2-2; no reliable D call. The CDR3 has 13 residues. Germline loops: CDR1 MGHRA, CDR2 YSYEKL. V lost 1 base and J lost 4, with 4 bases in between. This CDR3 reads CASSQATTGELFF. In DNA, the CDR3 is TGCGCCAGCAGCCAAGCGACCACCGGGGAGCTGTTTTTT.

The chain links TRBV7-2 to TRBJ2-1; 8 bases are shared with TRBD2. The germline V gene encodes CDR1 SGHTA and CDR2 FQGNSA. V was pared by 7 bases and J by 1 base, with 6 bases of the junction left unmatched. The CDR3 has 15 residues. The CDR3 region has the DNA TGTGCCAGCATATCCGGGGGGGCTTCCTACAATGAGCAGTTCTTC. Amino acids: CASISGGASYNEQFF.

The chain recombines TRBV19 with TRBJ2-5; D perhaps matches TRBD2 (6 bases). Between the trimmed V and J ends, which lost 9 bases and 5 bases, there was a span of 13 bases. This CDR3 is 12 amino acids long. Germline V CDR1 and CDR2: LNHDA, SQIVND (reference sequence). Here the CDR3 DNA reads TGTGCCAGCACAGACCGGGGGGAGACCCAGTACTTC. Its translation is CASTDRGETQYF.

This chain links TRBV9 with TRBJ2-1; D remains unclear. V was trimmed by 0 bases and J by 9 bases, leaving 7 bases between them. The CDR3 is 12 residues long. Per germline, CDR1 SGDLS and CDR2 YYNGEE. The CDR3 region is CASSVELSEQFF. The CDR3 DNA sequence: TGTGCCAGCAGCGTAGAACTCAGTGAGCAGTTCTTC.

This chain uses TRBV7-9 with TRBJ1-3; TRBD1 is a possible D gene (5 bases). Trimming took off 2 bases at V and 0 bases at J, with 17 bases between the two ends. This CDR3 spans 18 amino acids. Germline V gene data show CDR1 as SEHNR and CDR2 as FQNEAQ (reference sequence). Here the CDR3 DNA reads TGTGCCAGCAGCTTATTCCCCGATGGGGGATTCTCTGGAAACACCATATATTTT. Protein product: CASSLFPDGGFSGNTIYF. Full variable domain (outside the CDR3, taken from reference TRBV7-9 and TRBJ1-3): DTGVSQNPRHKITKRGQNVTFRCDPISEHNRLYWYRQTLGQGPEFLTYFQNEAQLEKSRLLSDRFSAERPKGSFSTLEIQRTEQGDSAMYLCASSLFPDGGFSGNTIYFGEGSWLTVV.

The V and J genes are TRBV7-6 and TRBJ1-5; TRBD1 might be the D (6 bases). Trimming removed 5 bases from V and 3 bases from J, with 20 bases in between. The CDR3 totals 17 residues. Germline loops: CDR1 SGHVS, CDR2 FNYEAQ. DNA for the CDR3: TGTGCCAGCAGCCCTATTAAATTTACAGGGAACAATCAGCCCCAGCATTTT. It encodes CASSPIKFTGNNQPQHF.

The gene calls are TRBV7-8 and TRBJ1-5, with 9 positions matching TRBD1. This CDR3 region has 15 residues. J was trimmed by 2 bases and V by 4 bases; bases with no gene match: 3. CDR1 is SGHVS, CDR2 FQNEAQ, per germline. In DNA form, the CDR3 reads TGTGCCAGCAGCTCTACAGGGGGCGGCAATCAGCCCCAGCATTTT. This encodes CASSSTGGGNQPQHF.

CDR3 in DNA: TGTGCCAGTAGACCGAACCTTCATCAGCCCCAGCATTTT. Protein product: CASRPNLHQPQHF. The chain combines TRBV19 with TRBJ1-5; D ambiguous. V was trimmed by 6 bases and J by 5 bases, leaving 11 bases between them. The CDR3 is 13 residues long. Germline V gives CDR1 LNHDA, CDR2 SQIVND (reference sequence).

The genes are TRBV9 and TRBJ2-7; D gene ambiguous. The CDR3 spans 12 residues. The germline V gene has CDR1 SGDLS and CDR2 YYNGEE. V lost 4 bases, J lost 3 bases, and 8 bases lay in between. The CDR3 is CASSLDGYEQYF. CDR3 DNA sequence: TGTGCCAGCAGCTTGGACGGCTACGAGCAGTACTTC.

V usage is TRBV4-1 and J usage is TRBJ2-5, with 10 bases fitting TRBD2. Germline V CDR1 and CDR2: MGHRA, YSYEKL. V shed 4 bases, J shed 1 base, and the junction held 12 bases outside the gene matches. The CDR3 is made up of 18 amino acids. The CDR3 nucleotides are TGCGCCAGCAGCCTCTCCCCGGGAGCGGGGGGGCCCCAAGAGACCCAGTACTTC. Translated, it gives CASSLSPGAGGPQETQYF.

The chain links TRBV6-6 to TRBJ1-6; D gene uncertain. V dropped 0 bases and J dropped 10 bases, with 13 bases sitting between them. The CDR3 runs 15 residues. Germline assignment: CDR1 MNHNY and CDR2 SVGAGI (reference sequence). The CDR3 protein is CASSYSSTQESPLHF. The CDR3 coding sequence is TGTGCCAGCAGTTACTCCTCCACTCAAGAATCACCCCTCCACTTT.

The chain joins TRBV7-2 to TRBJ1-1; D unclear. Deletions cut 2 bases from V and 4 bases from J, with 11 bases between. The CDR3 length is 14 residues. Germline CDR1 reads SGHTA; CDR2 reads FQGNSA. CDR3 DNA: TGTGCCAGCAGCTTAATAACGGCGGGCACTGAAGCTTTCTTT. It yields the protein CASSLITAGTEAFF.

The rearrangement uses TRBV27 and TRBJ2-7; no clear D gene. Germline V gene data show CDR1 as MNHEY and CDR2 as SMNVEV (reference sequence). Trimming shortened V by 2 bases and J by 6 bases, and 5 bases separated the two germline ends. The CDR3 has 11 amino acids. In nucleotides, the CDR3 is TGTGCCAGCAGTTTAAAGTCCGAGCAGTACTTC. Encoded protein: CASSLKSEQYF.

This rearrangement joins TRBV5-5 to TRBJ2-7; perhaps TRBD2 as D (6 bases). The CDR3 is 17 amino acids. The V gene lost 0 bases and the J gene lost 6 bases, with 22 bases spanning the gap. Germline assignment: CDR1 SGHKS and CDR2 YYEKEE (reference sequence). The chain's CDR3 is CASSLAGGSIARFEQYF. The DNA for the CDR3 is TGTGCCAGCAGCTTGGCCGGAGGGTCCATTGCAAGGTTCGAGCAGTACTTC.

Here the CDR3 DNA reads TGTGCCAGCATCCGGGGCACTGAAGCTTTCTTT. Translated, it gives CASIRGTEAFF. The genes are TRBV25-1 and TRBJ1-1; D gene ambiguous. CDR3 length: 11 amino acids. With 7 bases removed from V and 4 bases from J, the gap between germline ends came to 7 bases. From germline, CDR1 is MGHDK and CDR2 SYGVNS.

This clone was seen just once. V is TRBV7-2 and J is TRBJ2-7; 8 bases are shared with TRBD1. The CDR3 has 17 residues. Per germline, CDR1 SGHTA and CDR2 FQGNSA. V dropped 5 bases and J dropped 3; count of bases not matched to a gene: 15. This CDR3 reads CASSHPPFGQGYYEQYF. The CDR3, as DNA: TGTGCCAGCAGCCATCCGCCTTTTGGACAGGGCTACTACGAGCAGTACTTC.

The chain couples TRBV7-9 to TRBJ1-1; 7 nucleotides align to TRBD1. J was trimmed by 3 bases and V by 1 base; bases with no gene match: 8. Germline V gene lookup returns CDR1 SEHNR and CDR2 FQNEAQ (reference sequence). This CDR3 is 16 amino acids long. The CDR3 DNA sequence: TGTGCCAGCAGCTTAGGATCTGGGACAGTAGACACTGAAGCTTTCTTT. It translates to CASSLGSGTVDTEAFF.

The chain combines TRBV28 with TRBJ2-5, with D perhaps being TRBD1 or TRBD2 (5 bases each). The end of the DNA aligns better with TRBJ2-7, so the J call may be wrong. Germline V gives CDR1 MDHEN, CDR2 SYDVKM. This CDR3 has 13 amino acids. CDR3 amino acids: CATSPEGWYEQYF. The CDR3 DNA follows: TGTGCCACTTCCCCCGAGGGGTGGTACGAGCAGTACTTC.

The rearrangement links TRBV27 to TRBJ1-2; D gene unclear. The CDR3 is made up of 12 amino acids. Germline CDR1 MNHEY, CDR2 SMNVEV (reference sequence). Trimming shortened V by 2 bases and J by 4 bases, and 5 bases separated the two germline ends. CDR3 residues: CASSLPGYGYTF. CDR3 sequence (DNA): TGTGCCAGCAGTTTACCTGGCTATGGCTACACCTTC.

The chain recombines TRBV5-1 with TRBJ2-4; tentatively, D is TRBD1 (7 bases). V dropped 4 bases and J dropped 0 bases, with 17 bases sitting between them. CDR1 and CDR2 (germline): SGHRS, YFSETQ. The CDR3 length is 17 residues. CDR3 sequence reads: CASSRGTDLLAKNIQYF. Written as DNA, the CDR3 is TGCGCCAGCAGCCGCGGGACAGACCTTCTAGCCAAAAACATTCAGTACTTC.

Only a few counts were recorded for this clone. This chain joins TRBV6-5 and TRBJ1-1; D unresolved. Trimming took off 5 bases at V and 0 bases at J, with 7 bases between the two ends. The CDR3 sequence is 13 residues long. Germline CDR1 MNHEY, CDR2 SVGAGI. DNA for the CDR3: TGTGCCAGCAGTCCCTTGATGAACACTGAAGCTTTCTTT. It yields the protein CASSPLMNTEAFF.

The rearrangement uses TRBV2 and TRBJ1-6; unclear D gene. The CDR3 runs to 16 residues. Germline-derived CDR1 and CDR2 are SNHLY and FYNNEI. V lost 2 bases to trimming and J lost 7 bases, with 15 bases between them. CDR3 in DNA: TGTGCCAGCAGTGAAAACCCGGACGCGACCAATTCACCCCTCCACTTT. Translated: CASSENPDATNSPLHF. Filled out from reference TRBV2 and TRBJ1-6, the complete variable domain reads EPEVTQTPSHQVTQMGQEVILRCVPISNHLYFYWYRQILGQKVEFLVSFYNNEISEKSEIFDDQFSVERPDGSNFTLKIRSTKLEDSAMYFCASSENPDATNSPLHFGNGTRLTVT.